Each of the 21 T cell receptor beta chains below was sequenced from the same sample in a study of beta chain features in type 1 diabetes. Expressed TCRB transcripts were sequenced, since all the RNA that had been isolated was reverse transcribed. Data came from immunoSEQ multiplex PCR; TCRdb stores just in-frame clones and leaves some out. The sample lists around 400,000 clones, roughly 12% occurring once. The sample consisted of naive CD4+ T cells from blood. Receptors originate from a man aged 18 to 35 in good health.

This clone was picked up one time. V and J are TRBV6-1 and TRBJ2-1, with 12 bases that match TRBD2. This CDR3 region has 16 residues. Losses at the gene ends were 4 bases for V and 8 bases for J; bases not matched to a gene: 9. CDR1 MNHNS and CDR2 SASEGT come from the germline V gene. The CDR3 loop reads CASSGHASGRVHEQFF. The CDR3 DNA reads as TGTGCCAGCAGTGGCCACGCTAGCGGGAGGGTGCATGAGCAGTTCTTC.

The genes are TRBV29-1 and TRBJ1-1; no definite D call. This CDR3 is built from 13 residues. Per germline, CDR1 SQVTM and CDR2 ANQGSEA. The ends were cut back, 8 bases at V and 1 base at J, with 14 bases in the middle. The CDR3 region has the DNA TGCAGCTTTAAATCTATTACGAACACTGAAGCTTTCTTT. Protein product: CSFKSITNTEAFF.

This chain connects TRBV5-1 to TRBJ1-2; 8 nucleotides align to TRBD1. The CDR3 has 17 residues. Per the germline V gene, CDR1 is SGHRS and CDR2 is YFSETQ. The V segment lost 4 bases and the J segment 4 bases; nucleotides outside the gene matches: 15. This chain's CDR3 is CASSHTSDRAISYGYTF. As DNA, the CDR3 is TGCGCCAGCAGCCACACTTCGGACAGGGCGATCTCCTATGGCTACACCTTC.

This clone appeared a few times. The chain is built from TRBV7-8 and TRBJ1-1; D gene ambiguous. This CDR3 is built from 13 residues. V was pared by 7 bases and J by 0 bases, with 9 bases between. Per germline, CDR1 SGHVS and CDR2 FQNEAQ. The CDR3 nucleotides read TGTGCCAGCACCCTGGAGTTGAACACTGAAGCTTTCTTT. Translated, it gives CASTLELNTEAFF.

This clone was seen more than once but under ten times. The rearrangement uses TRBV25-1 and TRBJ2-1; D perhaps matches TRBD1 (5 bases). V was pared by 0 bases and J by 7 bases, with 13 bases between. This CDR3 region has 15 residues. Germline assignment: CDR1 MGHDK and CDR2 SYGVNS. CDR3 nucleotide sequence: TGTGCCAGCAGTGAATATATGGCCAGGGAAAATGAGCAGTTCTTC. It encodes CASSEYMARENEQFF. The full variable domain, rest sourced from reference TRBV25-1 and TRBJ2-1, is EADIYQTPRYLVIGTGKKITLECSQTMGHDKMYWYQQDPGMELHLIHYSYGVNSTEKGDLSSESTVSRIRTEHFPLTLESARPSHTSQYLCASSEYMARENEQFFGPGTRLTVL.

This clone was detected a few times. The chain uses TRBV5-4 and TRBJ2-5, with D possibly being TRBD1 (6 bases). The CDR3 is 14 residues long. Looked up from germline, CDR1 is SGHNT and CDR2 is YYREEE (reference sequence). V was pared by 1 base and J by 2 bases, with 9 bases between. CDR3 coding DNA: TGTGCCAGCAGCTTGACAGGGATACAAGAGACCCAGTACTTC. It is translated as CASSLTGIQETQYF.

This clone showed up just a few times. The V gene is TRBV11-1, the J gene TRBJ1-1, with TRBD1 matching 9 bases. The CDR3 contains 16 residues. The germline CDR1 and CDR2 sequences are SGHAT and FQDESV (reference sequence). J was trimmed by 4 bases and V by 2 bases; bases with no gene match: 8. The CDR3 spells CASSLTTGTGSTEAFF. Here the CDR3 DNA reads TGTGCCAGCAGCTTAACAACCGGGACAGGGAGCACTGAAGCTTTCTTT.

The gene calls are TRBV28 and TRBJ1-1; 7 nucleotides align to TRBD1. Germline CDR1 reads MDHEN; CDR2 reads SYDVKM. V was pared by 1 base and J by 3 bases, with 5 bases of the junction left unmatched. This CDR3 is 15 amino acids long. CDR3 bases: TGTGCCAGCAGTTTATCGTGGCAGGGGGACACTGAAGCTTTCTTT. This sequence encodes CASSLSWQGDTEAFF.

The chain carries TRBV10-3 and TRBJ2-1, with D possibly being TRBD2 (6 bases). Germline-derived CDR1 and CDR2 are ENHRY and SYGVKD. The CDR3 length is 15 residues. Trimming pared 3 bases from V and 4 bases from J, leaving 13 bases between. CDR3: CAISEAAGTYNEQFF. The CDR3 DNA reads TGTGCCATCAGTGAAGCTGCGGGAACATACAATGAGCAGTTCTTC.

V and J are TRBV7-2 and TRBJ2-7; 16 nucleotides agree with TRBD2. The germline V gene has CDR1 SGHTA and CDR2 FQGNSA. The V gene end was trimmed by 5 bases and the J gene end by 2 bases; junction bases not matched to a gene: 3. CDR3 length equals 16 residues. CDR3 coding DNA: TGTGCCAGCAGCCCGGGACTAGCGGGGGGGACCTACGAGCAGTACTTC. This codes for CASSPGLAGGTYEQYF.

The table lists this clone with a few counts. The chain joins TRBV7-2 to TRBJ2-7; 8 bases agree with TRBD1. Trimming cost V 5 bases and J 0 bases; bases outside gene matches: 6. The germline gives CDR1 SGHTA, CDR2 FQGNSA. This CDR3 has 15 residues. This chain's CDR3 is CASSTWDRSSYEQYF. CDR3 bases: TGTGCCAGCAGCACCTGGGACAGGAGCTCCTACGAGCAGTACTTC.

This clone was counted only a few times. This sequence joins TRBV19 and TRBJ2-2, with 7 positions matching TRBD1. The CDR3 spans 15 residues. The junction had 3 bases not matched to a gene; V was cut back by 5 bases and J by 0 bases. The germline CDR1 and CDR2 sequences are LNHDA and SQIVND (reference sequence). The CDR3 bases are TGTGCCAGTAGTTCCGGGACAGCGAACACCGGGGAGCTGTTTTTT. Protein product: CASSSGTANTGELFF. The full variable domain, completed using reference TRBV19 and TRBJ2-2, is DGGITQSPKYLFRKEGQNVTLSCEQNLNHDAMYWYRQDPGQGLRLIYYSQIVNDFQKGDIAEGYSVSREKKESFPLTVTSAQKNPTAFYLCASSSGTANTGELFFGEGSRLTVL.

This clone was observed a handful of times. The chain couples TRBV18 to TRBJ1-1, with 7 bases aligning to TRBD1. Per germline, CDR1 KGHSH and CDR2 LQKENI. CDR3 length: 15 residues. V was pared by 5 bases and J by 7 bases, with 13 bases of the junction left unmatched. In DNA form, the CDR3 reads TGTGCCAGCTCATCCGAGGGACAGCCCGGGGGTGAAGCTTTCTTT. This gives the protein CASSSEGQPGGEAFF. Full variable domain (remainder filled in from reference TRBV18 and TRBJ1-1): NAGVMQNPRHLVRRRGQEARLRCSPMKGHSHVYWYRQLPEEGLKFMVYLQKENIIDESGMPKERFSAEFPKEGPSILRIQQVVRGDSAAYFCASSSEGQPGGEAFFGQGTRLTVV.

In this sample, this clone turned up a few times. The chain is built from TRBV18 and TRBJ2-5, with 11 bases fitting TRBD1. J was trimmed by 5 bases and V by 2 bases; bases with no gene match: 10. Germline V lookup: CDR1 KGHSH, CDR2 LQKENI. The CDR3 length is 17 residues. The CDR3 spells CASSPWTGGRTRETQYF. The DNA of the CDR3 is TGTGCCAGCTCACCATGGACAGGGGGCCGGACGCGGGAGACCCAGTACTTC.

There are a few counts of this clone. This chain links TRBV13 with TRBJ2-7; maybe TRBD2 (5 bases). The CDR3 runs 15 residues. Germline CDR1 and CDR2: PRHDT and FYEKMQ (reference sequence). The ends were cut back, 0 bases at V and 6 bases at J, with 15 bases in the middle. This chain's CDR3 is CASSLGLSQGGEQYF. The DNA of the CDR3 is TGTGCCAGCAGCTTAGGACTGTCCCAAGGAGGCGAGCAGTACTTC.

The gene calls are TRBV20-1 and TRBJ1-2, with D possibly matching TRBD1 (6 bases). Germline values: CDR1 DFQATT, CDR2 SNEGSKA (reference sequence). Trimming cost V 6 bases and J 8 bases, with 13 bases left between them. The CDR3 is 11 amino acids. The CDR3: CSATSDRGYTF. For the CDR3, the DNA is TGCAGTGCAACCTCCGACAGGGGCTACACCTTC.

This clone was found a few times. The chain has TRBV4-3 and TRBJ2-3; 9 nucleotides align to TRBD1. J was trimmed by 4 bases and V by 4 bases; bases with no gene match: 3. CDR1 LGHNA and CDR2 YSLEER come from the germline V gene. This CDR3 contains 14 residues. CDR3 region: CASSPTGGPDTQYF. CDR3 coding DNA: TGCGCCAGCAGCCCAACAGGGGGCCCAGATACGCAGTATTTT.

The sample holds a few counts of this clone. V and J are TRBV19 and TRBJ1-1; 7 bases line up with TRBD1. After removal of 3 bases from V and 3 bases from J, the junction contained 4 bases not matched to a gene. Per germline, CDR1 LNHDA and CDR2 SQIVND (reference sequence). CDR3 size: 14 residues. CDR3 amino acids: CASSIPGTDTEAFF. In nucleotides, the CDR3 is TGTGCCAGTAGTATCCCCGGGACAGACACTGAAGCTTTCTTT.

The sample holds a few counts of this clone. CDR3 DNA sequence: TGTGCCAGTAGAACAACAGACAGCTACGAGCAGTACTTC. It specifies CASRTTDSYEQYF. The chain carries TRBV19 and TRBJ2-7, with a possible D match to TRBD1 (5 bases). The germline V gene has CDR1 LNHDA and CDR2 SQIVND (reference sequence). This CDR3 has 13 amino acids. V shed 6 bases and J shed 3 bases, with 12 bases lying between them.

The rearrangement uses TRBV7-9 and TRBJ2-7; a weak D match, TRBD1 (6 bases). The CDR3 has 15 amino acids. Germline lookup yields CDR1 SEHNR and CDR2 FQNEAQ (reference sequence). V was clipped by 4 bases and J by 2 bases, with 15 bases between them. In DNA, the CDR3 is TGTGCCAGCAGCTCCCCTTCAGGGGTGACCTACGAGCAGTACTTC. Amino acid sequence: CASSSPSGVTYEQYF.

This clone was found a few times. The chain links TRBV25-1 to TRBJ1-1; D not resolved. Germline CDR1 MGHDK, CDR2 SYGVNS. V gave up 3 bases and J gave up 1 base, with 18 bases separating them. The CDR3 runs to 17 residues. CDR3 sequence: CASSEWSGGIENTEAFF. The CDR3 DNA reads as TGTGCCAGCAGTGAGTGGTCAGGTGGAATAGAGAACACTGAAGCTTTCTTT.